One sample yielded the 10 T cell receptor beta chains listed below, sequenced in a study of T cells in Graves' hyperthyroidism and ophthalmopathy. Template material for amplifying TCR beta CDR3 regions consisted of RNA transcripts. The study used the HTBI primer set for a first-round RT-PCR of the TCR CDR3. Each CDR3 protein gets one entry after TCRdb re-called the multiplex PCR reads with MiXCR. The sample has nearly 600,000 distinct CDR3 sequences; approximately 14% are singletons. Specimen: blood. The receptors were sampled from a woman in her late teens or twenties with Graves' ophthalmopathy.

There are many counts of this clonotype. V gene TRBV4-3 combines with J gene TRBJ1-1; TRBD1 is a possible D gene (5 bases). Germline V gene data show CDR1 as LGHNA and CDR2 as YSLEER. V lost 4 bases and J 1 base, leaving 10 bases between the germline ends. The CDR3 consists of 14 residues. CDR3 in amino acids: CASSPRVRNTEAFF. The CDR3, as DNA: TGCGCCAGCAGCCCCAGGGTAAGGAACACTGAAGCTTTCTTT.

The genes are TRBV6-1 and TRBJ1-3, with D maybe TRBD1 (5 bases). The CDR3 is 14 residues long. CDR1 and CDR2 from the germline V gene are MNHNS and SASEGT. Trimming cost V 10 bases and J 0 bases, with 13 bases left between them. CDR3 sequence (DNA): TGTGCCACCTTGGGGAGGGGCTCTGGAAACACCATATATTTT. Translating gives CATLGRGSGNTIYF.

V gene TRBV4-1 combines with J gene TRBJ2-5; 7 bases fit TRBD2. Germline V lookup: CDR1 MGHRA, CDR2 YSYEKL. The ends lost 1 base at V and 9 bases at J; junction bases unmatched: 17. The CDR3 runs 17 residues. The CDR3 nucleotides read TGCGCCAGCAGCCAAGCCCCTTTTAGCGGGTCCTCCGTCTCCCAGTACTTC. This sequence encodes CASSQAPFSGSSVSQYF.

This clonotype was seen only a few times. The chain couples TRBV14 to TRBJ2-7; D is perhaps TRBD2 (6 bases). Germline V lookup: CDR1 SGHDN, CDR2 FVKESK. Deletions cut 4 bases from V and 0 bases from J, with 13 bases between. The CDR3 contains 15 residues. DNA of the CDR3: TGTGCCAGCAGCCTGGGACTCGCACCCTCCTACGAGCAGTACTTC. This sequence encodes CASSLGLAPSYEQYF.

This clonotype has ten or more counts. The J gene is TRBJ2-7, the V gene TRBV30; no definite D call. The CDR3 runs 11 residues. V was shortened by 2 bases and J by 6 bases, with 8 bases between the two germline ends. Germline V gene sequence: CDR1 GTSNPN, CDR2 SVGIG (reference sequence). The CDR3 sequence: CAWSFGFEQYF. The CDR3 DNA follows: TGTGCCTGGAGTTTCGGATTCGAGCAGTACTTC.

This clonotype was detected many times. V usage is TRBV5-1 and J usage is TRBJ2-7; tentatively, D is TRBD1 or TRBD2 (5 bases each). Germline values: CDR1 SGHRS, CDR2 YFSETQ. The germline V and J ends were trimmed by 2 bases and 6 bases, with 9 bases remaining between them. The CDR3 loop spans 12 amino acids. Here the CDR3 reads CASSFGTSEQYF. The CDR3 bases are TGCGCCAGCAGCTTCGGGACCTCCGAGCAGTACTTC.

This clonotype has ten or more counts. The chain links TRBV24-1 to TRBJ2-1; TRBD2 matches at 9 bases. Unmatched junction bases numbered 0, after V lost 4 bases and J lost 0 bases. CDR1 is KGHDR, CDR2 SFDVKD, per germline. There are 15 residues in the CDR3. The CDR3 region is CATSELAGSYNEQFF. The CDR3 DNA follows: TGTGCCACCAGTGAACTAGCGGGCTCCTACAATGAGCAGTTCTTC.

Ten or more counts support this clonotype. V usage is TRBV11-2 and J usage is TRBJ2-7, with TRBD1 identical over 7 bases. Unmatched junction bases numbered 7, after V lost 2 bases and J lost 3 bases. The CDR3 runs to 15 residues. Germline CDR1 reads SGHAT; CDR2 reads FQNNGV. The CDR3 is CASSLSPTGNYEQYF. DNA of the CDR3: TGTGCCAGCAGCTTAAGCCCGACAGGGAACTACGAGCAGTACTTC.

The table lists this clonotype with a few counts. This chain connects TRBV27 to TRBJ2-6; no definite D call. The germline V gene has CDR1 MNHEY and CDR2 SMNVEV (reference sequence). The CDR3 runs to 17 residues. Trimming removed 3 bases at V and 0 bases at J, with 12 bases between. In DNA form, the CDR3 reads TGTGCCAGCAGTTTGAATCAAATTTACTCTGGGGCCAACGTCCTGACTTTC. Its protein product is CASSLNQIYSGANVLTF.

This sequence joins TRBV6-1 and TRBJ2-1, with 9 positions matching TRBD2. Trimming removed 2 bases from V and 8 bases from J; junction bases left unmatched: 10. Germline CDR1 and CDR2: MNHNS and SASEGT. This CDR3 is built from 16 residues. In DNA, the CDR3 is TGTGCCAGCAGTGAAACGGGCGGGAGGGCCCCGGATGAGCAGTTCTTC. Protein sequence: CASSETGGRAPDEQFF.